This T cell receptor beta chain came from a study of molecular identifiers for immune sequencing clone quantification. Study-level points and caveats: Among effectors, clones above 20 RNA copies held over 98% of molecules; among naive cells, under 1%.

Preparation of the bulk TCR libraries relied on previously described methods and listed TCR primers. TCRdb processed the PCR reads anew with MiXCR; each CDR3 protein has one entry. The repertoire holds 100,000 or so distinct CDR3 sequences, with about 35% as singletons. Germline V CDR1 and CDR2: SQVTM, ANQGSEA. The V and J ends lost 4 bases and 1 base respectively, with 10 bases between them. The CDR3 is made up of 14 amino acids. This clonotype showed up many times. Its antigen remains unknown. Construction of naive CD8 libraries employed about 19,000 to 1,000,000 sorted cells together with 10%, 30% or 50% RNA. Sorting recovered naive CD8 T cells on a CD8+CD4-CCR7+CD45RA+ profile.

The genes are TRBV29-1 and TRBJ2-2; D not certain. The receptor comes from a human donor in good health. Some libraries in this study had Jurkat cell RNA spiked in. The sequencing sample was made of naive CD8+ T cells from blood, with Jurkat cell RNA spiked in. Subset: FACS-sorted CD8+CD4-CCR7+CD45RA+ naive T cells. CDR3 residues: CSVARAGNTGELFF. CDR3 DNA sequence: TGCAGCGTTGCAAGGGCAGGGAACACCGGGGAGCTGTTTTTT.